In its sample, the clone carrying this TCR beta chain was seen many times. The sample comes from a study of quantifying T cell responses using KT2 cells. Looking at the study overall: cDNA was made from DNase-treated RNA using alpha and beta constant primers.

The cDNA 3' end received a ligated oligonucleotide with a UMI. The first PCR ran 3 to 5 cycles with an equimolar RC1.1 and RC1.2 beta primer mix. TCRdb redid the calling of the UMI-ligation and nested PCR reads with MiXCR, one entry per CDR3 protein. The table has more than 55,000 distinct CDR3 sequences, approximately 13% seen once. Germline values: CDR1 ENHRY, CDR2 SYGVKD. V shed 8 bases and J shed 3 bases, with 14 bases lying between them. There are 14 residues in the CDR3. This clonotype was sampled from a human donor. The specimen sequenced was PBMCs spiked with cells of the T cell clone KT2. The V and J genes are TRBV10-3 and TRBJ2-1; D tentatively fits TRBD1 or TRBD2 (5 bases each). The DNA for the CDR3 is TGTGCCATCTCGGAGGCTAGGGGCTACAATGAGCAGTTCTTC. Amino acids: CAISEARGYNEQFF.